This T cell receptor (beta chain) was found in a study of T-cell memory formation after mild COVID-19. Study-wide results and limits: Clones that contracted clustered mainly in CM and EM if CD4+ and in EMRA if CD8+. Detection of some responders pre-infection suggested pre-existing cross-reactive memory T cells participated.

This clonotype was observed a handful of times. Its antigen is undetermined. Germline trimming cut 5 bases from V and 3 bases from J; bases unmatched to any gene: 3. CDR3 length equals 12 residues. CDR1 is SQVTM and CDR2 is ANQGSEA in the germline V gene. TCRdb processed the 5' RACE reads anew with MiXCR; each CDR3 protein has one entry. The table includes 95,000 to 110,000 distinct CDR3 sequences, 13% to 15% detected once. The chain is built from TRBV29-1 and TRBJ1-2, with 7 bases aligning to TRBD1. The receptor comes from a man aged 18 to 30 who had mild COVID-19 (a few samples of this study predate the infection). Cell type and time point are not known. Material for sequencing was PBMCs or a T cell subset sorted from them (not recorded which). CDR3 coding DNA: TGCAGCGTTTACAGGGGTCACTATGGCTACACCTTC. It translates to CSVYRGHYGYTF.